The 29 T cell receptor beta chains in this list originate from one sample, sequenced in a study of blood T cell repertoires in COVID-19. The assay was immunoSEQ multiplex PCR, and TCRdb's table has in-frame clones only and misses some. The data show roughly 160,000 clones, 84% seen once. Sequenced input: peripheral blood. These receptors were taken from a man younger than 35 with active or convalescent COVID-19.

V is TRBV27 and J is TRBJ1-2; TRBD1 matches 7 bases. Germline lookup yields CDR1 MNHEY and CDR2 SMNVEV (reference sequence). J was trimmed by 3 bases and V by 6 bases; bases with no gene match: 7. This CDR3 comprises 14 residues. CDR3 sequence: CASRDRLKDYGYTF. The CDR3 nucleotides read TGTGCCAGCAGGGACAGGTTGAAAGACTATGGCTACACCTTC.

The chain has TRBV7-3 and TRBJ2-5; the D gene is possibly TRBD2 (6 bases). This CDR3 region has 14 residues. Trimming took 0 bases from V and 4 from J, leaving 9 bases between them. Germline CDR1 reads SGHTA; CDR2 reads FQGTGA. The CDR3 nucleotides read TGTGCCAGCAGCTTAACGGCGGAGGGAGAGACCCAGTACTTC. Translating gives CASSLTAEGETQYF.

V is TRBV11-2 and J is TRBJ2-7; 7 bases line up with TRBD2. Germline V gene lookup returns CDR1 SGHAT and CDR2 FQNNGV. V dropped 1 base and J dropped 5; count of bases not matched to a gene: 11. The CDR3 totals 16 residues. The chain's CDR3 is CASSLGMGREFDEQYF. The CDR3 nucleotides read TGTGCCAGCAGCTTAGGGATGGGGCGGGAGTTTGACGAGCAGTACTTC.

The V gene is TRBV19, the J gene TRBJ1-5; the D gene is possibly TRBD1 (5 bases). Germline CDR1 is LNHDA and CDR2 is SQIVND (reference sequence). V was trimmed by 4 bases and J by 5 bases, leaving 15 bases between them. The CDR3 is made up of 15 amino acids. CDR3 sequence: CASSTQGGMDQPQHF. The CDR3 bases are TGTGCCAGTAGTACCCAGGGAGGGATGGATCAGCCCCAGCATTTT. Together with reference TRBV19 and TRBJ1-5, the CDR3 gives the full variable domain: DGGITQSPKYLFRKEGQNVTLSCEQNLNHDAMYWYRQDPGQGLRLIYYSQIVNDFQKGDIAEGYSVSREKKESFPLTVTSAQKNPTAFYLCASSTQGGMDQPQHFGDGTRLSIL.

The chain links TRBV27 to TRBJ1-5; 12 bases fit TRBD1. This CDR3 has 15 residues. Germline V gene data show CDR1 as MNHEY and CDR2 as SMNVEV (reference sequence). J gave up 4 bases and V 4 bases, and 2 bases lay outside the gene matches. CDR3 DNA sequence: TGTGCCAGCAGTTCGGGACAGGGGGCGAATCAGCCCCAGCATTTT. Protein: CASSSGQGANQPQHF.

This clone was counted between two and nine times. The J gene is TRBJ2-1, the V gene TRBV3-1 (or the pseudogene TRBV3-2), with 12 bases identical to TRBD1. Looked up from germline, CDR1 is LGHDT and CDR2 is YNNKEL (reference sequence). The V segment lost 4 bases and the J segment 9 bases; nucleotides outside the gene matches: 16. The CDR3 contains 18 residues. CDR3 DNA sequence: TGTGCCAGCAGCCTTCTAATGACCGGGACAGGGGGCAGGGGTGAGCAGTTCTTC. It yields the protein CASSLLMTGTGGRGEQFF.

The chain has TRBV18 and TRBJ2-2; tentatively, D is TRBD1 (5 bases). Trimming took 3 bases from V and 1 from J, leaving 6 bases between them. Germline assignment: CDR1 KGHSH and CDR2 LQKENI. The CDR3 is 14 residues long. The CDR3 loop reads CASSPDRNTGELFF. The CDR3 DNA reads TGTGCCAGCTCACCTGACAGGAACACCGGGGAGCTGTTTTTT.

A single count supports this clone. V usage is TRBV19 and J usage is TRBJ2-2, with D possibly being TRBD1 (6 bases). The CDR3 consists of 16 residues. V was shortened by 0 bases and J by 4 bases, with 12 bases between the two germline ends. Per germline, CDR1 LNHDA and CDR2 SQIVND (reference sequence). This CDR3 is CASSIDHRDLTGELFF. CDR3 coding DNA: TGTGCCAGTAGTATAGATCACAGGGACCTCACCGGGGAGCTGTTTTTT.

This chain uses TRBV3-1 (or the pseudogene TRBV3-2) with TRBJ2-7; 10 bases map to TRBD1. Unmatched junction bases numbered 4, after V lost 2 bases and J lost 3 bases. The V gene's germline CDR1 is LGHDT and CDR2 YNNKEL (reference sequence). The CDR3 runs to 15 residues. The CDR3 loop reads CASSQRGDRGYEQYF. The CDR3, as DNA: TGTGCCAGCAGCCAAAGGGGGGACAGGGGCTACGAGCAGTACTTC.

The chain has TRBV7-2 and TRBJ1-5; 7 bases agree with TRBD1. The CDR3 has 19 residues. The germline gives CDR1 SGHTA, CDR2 FQGNSA. V was pared by 2 bases and J by 0 bases, with 13 bases of the junction left unmatched. CDR3 loop: CASSLFGTVAGYSNQPQHF. CDR3 nucleotide sequence: TGTGCCAGCAGCTTATTCGGGACAGTGGCCGGATATAGCAATCAGCCCCAGCATTTT. The full variable domain, with the rest looked up from reference TRBV7-2 and TRBJ1-5, is GAGVSQSPSNKVTEKGKDVELRCDPISGHTALYWYRQSLGQGLEFLIYFQGNSAPDKSGLPSDRFSAERTGGSVSTLTIQRTQQEDSAVYLCASSLFGTVAGYSNQPQHFGDGTRLSIL.

This rearrangement joins TRBV6-2 or TRBV6-3 to TRBJ2-7; a weak D match, TRBD1 (6 bases). CDR1 and CDR2 from the germline V gene are MNHEY and SVGEGT. Trimming took off 3 bases at V and 7 bases at J, with 19 bases between the two ends. CDR3 size: 15 residues. The CDR3, as DNA: TGTGCCAGCAGTTATACCGGCACAGGGATCGATGAGCAGTACTTC. Translating gives CASSYTGTGIDEQYF.

The chain links TRBV18 to TRBJ2-5; D is perhaps TRBD1 (5 bases). This CDR3 has 13 residues. The germline V and J ends were trimmed by 2 bases and 5 bases, with 9 bases remaining between them. Germline CDR1 is KGHSH and CDR2 is LQKENI. The CDR3 DNA reads as TGTGCCAGCTCACCAGGACACGGGGAGACCCAGTACTTC. It codes for CASSPGHGETQYF.

The V and J genes are TRBV7-8 and TRBJ2-1; TRBD2 aligns across 11 bases. The CDR3 has 16 residues. Looked up from germline, CDR1 is SGHVS and CDR2 is FQNEAQ. V lost 2 bases to trimming and J lost 7 bases; unmatched junction nucleotides: 7. This chain's CDR3 is CASSLSLAGGGNEQFF. The CDR3 nucleotides are TGTGCCAGCAGCTTATCCCTAGCGGGAGGAGGTAATGAGCAGTTCTTC. Full variable domain (rest looked up from reference TRBV7-8 and TRBJ2-1): GAGVSQSPRYKVAKRGQDVALRCDPISGHVSLFWYQQALGQGPEFLTYFQNEAQLDKSGLPSDRFFAERPEGSVSTLKIQRTQQEDSAVYLCASSLSLAGGGNEQFFGPGTRLTVL.

The V gene is TRBV6-1, the J gene TRBJ1-2, with 9 bases identical to TRBD1. The CDR3 loop spans 17 amino acids. The junction had 12 bases not matched to a gene; V was cut back by 1 base and J by 6 bases. Germline V gives CDR1 MNHNS, CDR2 SASEGT. CDR3: CASSEEGGTGRRDGYTF. CDR3 bases: TGTGCCAGCAGTGAAGAGGGCGGGACAGGGCGCCGGGATGGCTACACCTTC.

The rearrangement joins TRBV5-4 to TRBJ2-7; TRBD1 might be the D (6 bases). Germline V gene lookup returns CDR1 SGHNT and CDR2 YYREEE (reference sequence). The CDR3 covers 15 residues. V lost 0 bases and J 0 bases, leaving 10 bases between the germline ends. CDR3 sequence (DNA): TGTGCCAGCAGCTTGGGGGACACGCTCTCCTACGAGCAGTACTTC. It encodes CASSLGDTLSYEQYF.

The V gene is TRBV27, the J gene TRBJ2-5, with TRBD2 matching 13 bases. The CDR3 has 14 residues. Unmatched junction bases numbered 3, after V lost 6 bases and J lost 5 bases. Germline V gene sequence: CDR1 MNHEY, CDR2 SMNVEV (reference sequence). CDR3 residues: CASRLAGGRETQYF. The DNA for the CDR3 is TGTGCCAGCAGACTAGCGGGGGGGCGGGAGACCCAGTACTTC.

CDR3 residues: CASSIEPGTRPYEQYF. CDR3 nucleotides: TGTGCCAGTAGTATAGAACCCGGGACACGGCCCTACGAGCAGTACTTC. The chain has TRBV19 and TRBJ2-7; a possible D gene is TRBD1 (6 bases). V gave up 0 bases and J gave up 2 bases, with 14 bases separating them. Germline V gene data show CDR1 as LNHDA and CDR2 as SQIVND (reference sequence). The CDR3 covers 16 residues.

The chain employs TRBV4-1 and TRBJ1-2, with D tentatively TRBD1 (6 bases). This CDR3 region has 14 residues. The V end lost 0 bases, the J end lost 7 bases, and 12 bases lay between the germline ends. Germline CDR1 and CDR2: MGHRA and YSYEKL. CDR3: CASSQDPAGVGYTF. CDR3 nucleotides: TGCGCCAGCAGCCAAGATCCCGCAGGGGTTGGCTACACCTTC.

The chain employs TRBV19 and TRBJ2-5; weak D call: TRBD2 (6 bases). Germline CDR1 is LNHDA and CDR2 is SQIVND (reference sequence). The V gene lost 3 bases and the J gene lost 1 base, with 12 bases spanning the gap. The CDR3 runs 15 residues. CDR3 residues: CASSMVVGLQETQYF. The CDR3 coding sequence is TGTGCCAGTAGTATGGTTGTGGGACTCCAAGAGACCCAGTACTTC.

V usage is TRBV19 and J usage is TRBJ1-2, with D perhaps matching TRBD1 (5 bases). Looked up from germline, CDR1 is LNHDA and CDR2 is SQIVND (reference sequence). Between the trimmed V and J ends, which lost 5 bases and 4 bases, there was a span of 8 bases. The CDR3 length is 12 residues. The CDR3 DNA reads TGTGCCAGTAGTGCGGGGGTCTATGGCTACACCTTC. It is translated as CASSAGVYGYTF.

The table lists this clone with a count of one. The chain links TRBV4-1 to TRBJ1-2; the D is unclear. Trimming removed 0 bases at V and 5 bases at J, with 10 bases between. The CDR3 is made up of 14 amino acids. Germline-derived CDR1 and CDR2 are MGHRA and YSYEKL. The CDR3 sequence is CASSQEEGGYGYTF. The CDR3 nucleotides read TGCGCCAGCAGCCAAGAAGAAGGAGGGTATGGCTACACCTTC.

This chain links TRBV19 with TRBJ1-3; D possibly corresponds to TRBD1 (5 bases). Trimming pared 7 bases from V and 5 bases from J, leaving 18 bases between. This CDR3 comprises 15 residues. Germline V gives CDR1 LNHDA, CDR2 SQIVND (reference sequence). CDR3 in DNA: TGTGCCAGTACCCCCCGGAGGGCAGGGAGAAACACCATATATTTT. As protein: CASTPRRAGRNTIYF.

V is TRBV30 and J is TRBJ2-1; the match to TRBD2 covers 9 bases. In germline, CDR1 is GTSNPN, CDR2 SVGIG (reference sequence). V lost 4 bases and J lost 9; bases outside the gene matches: 4. The CDR3 runs 12 residues. CDR3 protein: CAWTSGTGEQFF. As DNA, the CDR3 is TGTGCCTGGACTAGCGGGACGGGTGAGCAGTTCTTC.

This sequence joins TRBV27 and TRBJ2-7; TRBD2 matches at 13 bases. Trimming at V came to 1 base and at J to 3 bases, leaving 3 bases not matched to a gene. Germline CDR1 reads MNHEY; CDR2 reads SMNVEV (reference sequence). The CDR3 runs to 16 residues. The CDR3, as DNA: TGTGCCAGCAGTTTATGGGGGACTAGCGGGGACTACGAGCAGTACTTC. The encoded protein is CASSLWGTSGDYEQYF.

The gene calls are TRBV5-1 and TRBJ1-1; TRBD1 might be the D (6 bases). CDR1 and CDR2 (germline): SGHRS, YFSETQ. V was shortened by 3 bases and J by 2 bases, with 11 bases between the two germline ends. The CDR3 extends over 14 amino acids. In DNA form, the CDR3 reads TGCGCCAGCAGCTCTTGGACAGCAAACACTGAAGCTTTCTTT. Encoded protein: CASSSWTANTEAFF. Based on the CDR3 plus reference TRBV5-1 and TRBJ1-1, the full variable domain is KAGVTQTPRYLIKTRGQQVTLSCSPISGHRSVSWYQQTPGQGLQFLFEYFSETQRNKGNFPGRFSGRQFSNSRSEMNVSTLELGDSALYLCASSSWTANTEAFFGQGTRLTVV.

CDR3 sequence reads: CASSSRDSSYEQYF. Written as DNA, the CDR3 is TGTGCCAGCAGTTCCCGAGACAGCTCCTACGAGCAGTACTTC. V and J are TRBV6-5 and TRBJ2-7, with a weak D call TRBD1 (5 bases). The V end lost 4 bases, the J end lost 0 bases, and 10 bases lay between the germline ends. This CDR3 contains 14 residues. Per the germline V gene, CDR1 is MNHEY and CDR2 is SVGAGI.

This clone occurred many times. The rearrangement links TRBV6-4 to TRBJ2-2; possibly TRBD2 for D (6 bases). Germline CDR1 is MRHNA and CDR2 is SNTAGT. The V gene lost 5 bases and the J gene lost 5 bases, with 9 bases spanning the gap. CDR3 size: 13 residues. The CDR3, as DNA: TGTGCCAGCAGTTCGGGGGAAACCGGGGAGCTGTTTTTT. Protein: CASSSGETGELFF.

DNA for the CDR3: TGTGCCAGCAGCTTCCCCAAAGGGACAGCATACACCGGGGAGCTGTTTTTT. Residues: CASSFPKGTAYTGELFF. The chain uses TRBV13 and TRBJ2-2, with 7 bases identical to TRBD1. The germline gives CDR1 PRHDT, CDR2 FYEKMQ (reference sequence). The CDR3 extends over 17 amino acids. Trimming removed 3 bases from V and 3 bases from J; junction bases left unmatched: 10.

The J gene is TRBJ1-4, the V gene TRBV5-5; D uncertain. V dropped 0 bases and J dropped 8 bases, with 11 bases sitting between them. CDR1 and CDR2 (germline): SGHKS, YYEKEE (reference sequence). This CDR3 comprises 14 residues. CDR3 nucleotide sequence: TGTGCCAGCAGCTTGGCCGGAGGAATGGAAAAACTGTTTTTT. Translated, it gives CASSLAGGMEKLFF.